This T cell receptor (beta chain) was retrieved from a study of identical twins. In germline, CDR1 is DFQATT, CDR2 SNEGSKA (reference sequence). Trimming took 0 bases from V and 5 from J; bases not matched to a gene: 19. CDR3 length: 19 residues. TCRdb called the 5' RACE reads again in MiXCR, with one record for every CDR3 protein. This table holds 430,000 or so distinct CDR3 sequences, roughly 26% found once. These records were also assigned to another study, of T cells expressing NK-cell markers. This second report adds: With respect to HCMV, most of the eight sequenced donors were seropositive, and one was seronegative.

The chain links TRBV20-1 to TRBJ1-5, with 7 bases aligning to TRBD1. The TCR was taken from a woman aged 18-29 years in good health. The sequencing input was CD4+ T cells sorted from blood. The CDR3 DNA reads TGCAGTGCTAGAGATCGACTCACCATTGACAGGGCTCGGGATCAGCCCCAGCATTTT. Its protein product is CSARDRLTIDRARDQPQHF.